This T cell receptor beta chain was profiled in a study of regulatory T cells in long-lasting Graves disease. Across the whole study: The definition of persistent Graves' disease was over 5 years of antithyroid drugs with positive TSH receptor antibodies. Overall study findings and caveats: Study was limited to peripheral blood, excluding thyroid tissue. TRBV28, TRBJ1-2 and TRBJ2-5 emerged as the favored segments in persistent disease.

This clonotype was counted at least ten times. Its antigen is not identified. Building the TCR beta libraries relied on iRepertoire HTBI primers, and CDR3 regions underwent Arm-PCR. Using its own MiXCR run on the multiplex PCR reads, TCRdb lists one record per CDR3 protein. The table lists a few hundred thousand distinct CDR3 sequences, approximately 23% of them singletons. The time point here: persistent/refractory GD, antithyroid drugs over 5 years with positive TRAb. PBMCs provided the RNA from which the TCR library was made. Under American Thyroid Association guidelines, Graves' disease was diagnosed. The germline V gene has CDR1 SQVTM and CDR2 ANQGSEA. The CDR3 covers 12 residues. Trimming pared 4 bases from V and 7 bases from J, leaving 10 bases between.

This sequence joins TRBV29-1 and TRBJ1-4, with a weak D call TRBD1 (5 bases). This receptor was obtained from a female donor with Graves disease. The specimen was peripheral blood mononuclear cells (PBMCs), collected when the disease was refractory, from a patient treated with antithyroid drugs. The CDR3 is CSVGREGEKLFF. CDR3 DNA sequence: TGCAGCGTTGGCAGGGAGGGTGAAAAACTGTTTTTT.